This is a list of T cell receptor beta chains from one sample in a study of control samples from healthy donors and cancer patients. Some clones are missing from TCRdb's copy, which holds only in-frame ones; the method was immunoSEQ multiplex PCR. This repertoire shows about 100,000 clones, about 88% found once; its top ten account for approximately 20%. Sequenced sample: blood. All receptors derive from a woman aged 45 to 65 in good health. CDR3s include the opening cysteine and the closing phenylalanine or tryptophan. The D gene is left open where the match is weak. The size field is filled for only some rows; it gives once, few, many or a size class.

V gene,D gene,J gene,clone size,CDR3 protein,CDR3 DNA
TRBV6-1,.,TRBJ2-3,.,CASSGSGGSSTDTQYF,TGTGCCAGCAGTGGTTCAGGAGGGAGTAGCACAGATACGCAGTATTTT
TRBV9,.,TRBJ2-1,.,CASSVYHTNGNEQFF,TGTGCCAGCAGCGTGTACCACACTAACGGGAATGAGCAGTTCTTC
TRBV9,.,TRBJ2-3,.,CASSVGGGADTQYF,TGTGCCAGCAGCGTGGGAGGGGGCGCAGATACGCAGTATTTT
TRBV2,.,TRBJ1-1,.,CAGYAGRANTEAFF,TGTGCCGGATATGCGGGCAGAGCGAACACTGAAGCTTTCTTT
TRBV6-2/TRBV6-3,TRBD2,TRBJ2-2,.,CASSYKAGAFGELFF,TGTGCCAGCAGTTATAAGGCGGGAGCTTTCGGGGAGCTGTTTTTT
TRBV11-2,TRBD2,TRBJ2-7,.,CASISVAGAIYEQYF,TGTGCCAGCATCTCAGTAGCGGGGGCTATTTACGAGCAGTACTTC
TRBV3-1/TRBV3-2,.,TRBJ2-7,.,CASSHGASYEQYF,TGTGCCAGCAGCCACGGGGCCTCCTACGAGCAGTACTTC
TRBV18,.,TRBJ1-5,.,CASSPTRTSSNQPQHF,TGTGCCAGCTCACCTACTCGGACATCAAGCAATCAGCCCCAGCATTTT
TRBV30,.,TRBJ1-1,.,CAWSFPPGVAAFF,TGTGCCTGGAGTTTCCCCCCGGGGGTCGCAGCTTTCTTT
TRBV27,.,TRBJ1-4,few,CASRLTQGSGGREKLFF,TGTGCCAGCAGACTCACCCAGGGGTCGGGGGGCCGTGAAAAACTGTTTTTT
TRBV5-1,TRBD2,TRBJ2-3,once,CASSGTSGSTDTQYF,TGCGCCAGCAGCGGAACTAGCGGGAGCACAGATACGCAGTATTTT
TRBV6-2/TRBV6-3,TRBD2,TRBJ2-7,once,CASSSSGMGGEQYF,TGTGCCAGCAGTTCTAGCGGGATGGGTGGCGAGCAGTACTTC
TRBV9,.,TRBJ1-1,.,CASSVQGTREAFF,TGTGCCAGCAGCGTTCAGGGAACGAGAGAAGCTTTCTTT
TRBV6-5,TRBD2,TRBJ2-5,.,CASIGAGGQETQYF,TGTGCCAGCATAGGAGCGGGAGGGCAAGAGACCCAGTACTTC
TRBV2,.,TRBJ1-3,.,CAAQGGRNTIYF,TGTGCCGCCCAGGGAGGGAGGAACACCATATATTTT
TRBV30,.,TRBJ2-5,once,CAWSGLRGQETQYF,TGTGCCTGGAGTGGCTTGAGGGGGCAAGAGACCCAGTACTTC
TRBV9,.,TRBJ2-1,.,CASSHLDNEQFF,TGTGCCAGCAGCCACTTAGACAATGAGCAGTTCTTC
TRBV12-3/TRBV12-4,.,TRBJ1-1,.,CASSPLLATEAFF,TGTGCCAGCAGTCCCCTTTTGGCCACTGAAGCTTTCTTT
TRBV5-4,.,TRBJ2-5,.,CASSRTQGTGETQYF,TGTGCCAGCAGCCGCACCCAGGGTACTGGAGAGACCCAGTACTTC
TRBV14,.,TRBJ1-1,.,CASSLYRGGTEAFF,TGTGCCAGCAGCCTCTACCGGGGTGGCACTGAAGCTTTCTTT
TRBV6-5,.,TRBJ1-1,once,CASSKLLNTEAFF,TGTGCCAGCAGTAAACTACTGAACACTGAAGCTTTCTTT
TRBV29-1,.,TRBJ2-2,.,CSVGQNTGELFF,TGCAGCGTTGGACAAAACACCGGGGAGCTGTTTTTT
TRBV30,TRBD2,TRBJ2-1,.,CAWSLLAGDDEQFF,TGTGCCTGGAGCCTACTAGCGGGAGACGATGAGCAGTTCTTC
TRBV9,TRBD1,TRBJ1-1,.,CASSVGQGVGTEAFF,TGTGCCAGCAGCGTGGGACAGGGTGTTGGCACTGAAGCTTTCTTT
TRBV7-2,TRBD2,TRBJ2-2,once,CASSVVGGRGSGELFF,TGTGCCAGCAGCGTCGTAGGCGGGAGAGGTTCCGGGGAGCTGTTTTTT
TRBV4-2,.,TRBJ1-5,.,CASSQNPQGSNQPQHF,TGTGCCAGCAGCCAAAACCCCCAGGGAAGCAATCAGCCCCAGCATTTT
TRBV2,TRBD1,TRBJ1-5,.,CASGGQGGDNQPQHF,TGTGCCAGCGGGGGACAGGGCGGGGATAATCAGCCCCAGCATTTT
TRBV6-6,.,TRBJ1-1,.,CASSFPQGPTSPEAFF,TGTGCCAGCAGTTTCCCACAGGGTCCAACCAGTCCTGAAGCTTTCTTT
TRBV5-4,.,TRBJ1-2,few,CASSSLEGNYGYTF,TGTGCCAGCAGCTCGCTTGAGGGGAACTATGGCTACACCTTC
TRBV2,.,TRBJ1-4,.,CASLTSGLTNEKLFF,TGTGCCAGCCTTACTTCGGGTTTGACTAATGAAAAACTGTTTTTT
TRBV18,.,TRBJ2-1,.,CASSPPNRNEQFF,TGTGCCAGCTCACCACCTAATCGGAATGAGCAGTTCTTC
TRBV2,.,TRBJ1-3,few,CASTRDGTYHF,TGTGCCAGCACCCGGGATGGAACATATCATTTT
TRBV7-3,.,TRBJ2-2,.,CASSLRGQGSRELFF,TGTGCCAGCAGCTTACGAGGGCAGGGCTCAAGGGAGCTGTTTTTT
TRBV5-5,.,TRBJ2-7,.,CASSLFDSYEQYF,TGTGCCAGCAGCCTCTTCGACAGCTACGAGCAGTACTTC
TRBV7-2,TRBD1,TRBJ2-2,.,CASSAYRGQGGELFF,TGTGCCAGCAGCGCCTACAGGGGGCAGGGCGGGGAGCTGTTTTTT
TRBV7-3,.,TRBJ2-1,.,CASSLTSGPGVEQFF,TGTGCCAGCAGCTTAACCAGCGGGCCTGGGGTCGAGCAGTTCTTC
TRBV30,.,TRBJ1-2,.,CAWSVLAGSYGYTF,TGTGCCTGGAGTGTACTGGCAGGCTCCTATGGCTACACCTTC
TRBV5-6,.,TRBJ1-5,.,CASSRAGLNQPQHF,TGTGCCAGCAGCCGAGCAGGGCTCAATCAGCCCCAGCATTTT
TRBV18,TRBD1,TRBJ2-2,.,CASPRAGTGAINTGELFF,TGTGCCAGCCCAAGAGCTGGGACAGGGGCCATCAACACCGGGGAGCTGTTTTTT